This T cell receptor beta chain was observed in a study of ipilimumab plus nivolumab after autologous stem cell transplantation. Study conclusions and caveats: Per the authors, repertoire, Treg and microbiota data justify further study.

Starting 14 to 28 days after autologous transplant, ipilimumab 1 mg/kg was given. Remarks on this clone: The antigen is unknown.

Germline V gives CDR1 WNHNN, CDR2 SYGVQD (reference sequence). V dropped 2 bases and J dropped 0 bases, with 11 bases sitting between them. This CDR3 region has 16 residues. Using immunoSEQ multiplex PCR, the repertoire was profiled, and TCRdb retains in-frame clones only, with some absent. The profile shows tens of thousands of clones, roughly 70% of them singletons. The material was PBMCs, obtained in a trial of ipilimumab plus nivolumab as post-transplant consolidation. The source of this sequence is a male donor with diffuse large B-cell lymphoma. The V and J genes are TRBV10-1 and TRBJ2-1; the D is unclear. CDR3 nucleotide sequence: TGCGCCAGCAGTGAGATTAGCCTGAGCTCCTACAATGAGCAGTTCTTC. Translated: CASSEISLSSYNEQFF.